The 16 T cell receptor beta chains reported below all come from one sample, sequenced in a study of cytomegalovirus exposure and HLA in healthy donors. PCR was performed using 60 Vbeta and 13 Jbeta primers. Libraries were prepared by immunoSEQ multiplex PCR; TCRdb keeps only in-frame clonotypes and omits some of them. In all, the sample yields about 110,000 clones. Sequenced material: PBMCs. These receptors all stem from a man younger than 30 in good health and CMV-seronegative.

The rearrangement uses TRBV5-1 and TRBJ2-7; 9 nucleotides align to TRBD2. Germline-derived CDR1 and CDR2 are SGHRS and YFSETQ. Trimming at V came to 0 bases and at J to 4 bases, leaving 8 bases not matched to a gene. This CDR3 spans 16 amino acids. CDR3 sequence reads: CASSLGSGGGGYEQYF. In DNA form, the CDR3 reads TGCGCCAGCAGCTTGGGTAGCGGGGGAGGAGGATACGAGCAGTACTTC. The whole variable domain, filled in from reference TRBV5-1 and TRBJ2-7, reads KAGVTQTPRYLIKTRGQQVTLSCSPISGHRSVSWYQQTPGQGLQFLFEYFSETQRNKGNFPGRFSGRQFSNSRSEMNVSTLELGDSALYLCASSLGSGGGGYEQYFGPGTRLTVT.

The chain couples TRBV6-1 to TRBJ1-5; D is possibly TRBD1 (6 bases). Trimming took off 1 base at V and 4 bases at J, with 14 bases between the two ends. Germline CDR1 reads MNHNS; CDR2 reads SASEGT. This CDR3 has 16 residues. The CDR3 reads CASSEGIVQGNQPQHF. DNA of the CDR3: TGTGCCAGCAGTGAAGGGATCGTCCAGGGGAATCAGCCCCAGCATTTT.

This chain links TRBV15 with TRBJ2-3; possible D gene TRBD2, 5 bases. The CDR3 contains 14 residues. Germline V gene sequence: CDR1 LNHNV, CDR2 YYDKDF (reference sequence). The V end lost 4 bases, the J end lost 5 bases, and 13 bases lay between the germline ends. The CDR3 loop is CATSTRGSEDTQYF. CDR3 sequence (DNA): TGTGCCACCAGCACCCGGGGTAGTGAAGATACGCAGTATTTT.

V gene TRBV28 combines with J gene TRBJ1-3, with a tentative D call TRBD1 (5 bases). The CDR3 totals 15 residues. The germline V gene has CDR1 MDHEN and CDR2 SYDVKM. V lost 2 bases, J lost 2 bases, and 10 bases lay in between. CDR3 nucleotides: TGTGCCAGCAGTTTACTGGGCAGGGCTGGAAACACCATATATTTT. Amino acids: CASSLLGRAGNTIYF.

The chain carries TRBV5-1 and TRBJ1-1; 12 bases are a match to TRBD1. The germline gives CDR1 SGHRS, CDR2 YFSETQ. The CDR3 runs 12 residues. Trimming removed 3 bases from V and 13 bases from J; junction bases left unmatched: 4. This CDR3 is CASSSGTGGGFF. In DNA, the CDR3 is TGCGCCAGCAGCTCCGGGACAGGGGGCGGTTTCTTT.

V is TRBV7-9 and J is TRBJ2-4; D might be TRBD1 (6 bases). Germline loops: CDR1 SEHNR, CDR2 FQNEAQ (reference sequence). The CDR3 covers 14 residues. V was cut by 1 base and J by 4 bases, with 8 bases left in between. Here the CDR3 DNA reads TGTGCCAGCAGCTTAGGGGACACAAAAAACATTCAGTACTTC. This gives the protein CASSLGDTKNIQYF. The variable domain in full, with the rest retrieved from reference TRBV7-9 and TRBJ2-4, is DTGVSQNPRHKITKRGQNVTFRCDPISEHNRLYWYRQTLGQGPEFLTYFQNEAQLEKSRLLSDRFSAERPKGSFSTLEIQRTEQGDSAMYLCASSLGDTKNIQYFGAGTRLSVL.

The chain recombines TRBV7-6 with TRBJ2-4, with 8 bases lining up with TRBD2. The CDR3 extends over 19 amino acids. Trimming cost V 5 bases and J 0 bases; bases outside gene matches: 15. The germline CDR1 and CDR2 sequences are SGHVS and FNYEAQ. The CDR3 region has the DNA TGTGCCAGCAGCCCGGGGGGGGACGGTCGAACTCTAGCCAAAAACATTCAGTACTTC. It specifies CASSPGGDGRTLAKNIQYF. Supplemented by reference TRBV7-6 and TRBJ2-4, the full variable domain reads GAGVSQSPRYKVTKRGQDVALRCDPISGHVSLYWYRQALGQGPEFLTYFNYEAQQDKSGLPNDRFSAERPEGSISTLTIQRTEQRDSAMYRCASSPGGDGRTLAKNIQYFGAGTRLSVL.

This chain links TRBV6-1 with TRBJ2-7; D possibly corresponds to TRBD2 (6 bases). Trimming removed 1 base from V and 0 bases from J, with 10 bases in between. This CDR3 is 15 amino acids long. Germline lookup yields CDR1 MNHNS and CDR2 SASEGT. DNA of the CDR3: TGTGCCAGCAGTGAAGAAGTAGCGGACTCCTACGAGCAGTACTTC. It encodes CASSEEVADSYEQYF.

The rearrangement links TRBV19 to TRBJ1-1; tentative D call: TRBD1 (6 bases). The length of the CDR3 is 13 residues. CDR1 LNHDA and CDR2 SQIVND come from the germline V gene (reference sequence). The ends were cut back, 7 bases at V and 3 bases at J, with 12 bases in the middle. The CDR3 DNA reads as TGTGCCAGTAAGAAGGACAGTCACACTGAAGCTTTCTTT. Its translation is CASKKDSHTEAFF.

The rearrangement uses TRBV29-1 and TRBJ1-1; possible D gene TRBD1, 5 bases. CDR1 and CDR2 from the germline V gene are SQVTM and ANQGSEA. With 4 bases removed from V and 0 bases from J, the gap between germline ends came to 15 bases. The CDR3 length is 15 residues. The CDR3 here is CSVGAGTWLNTEAFF. The CDR3 region has the DNA TGCAGCGTTGGCGCGGGGACTTGGCTGAACACTGAAGCTTTCTTT.

The J gene is TRBJ2-5, the V gene TRBV6-5, with a weak D call TRBD2 (5 bases). The germline V gene has CDR1 MNHEY and CDR2 SVGAGI. There are 14 residues in the CDR3. V was pared by 6 bases and J by 2 bases, with 13 bases between. CDR3 in DNA: TGTGCCAGCAGACGACTCCGGGGACAAGAGACCCAGTACTTC. This gives the protein CASRRLRGQETQYF.

The chain links TRBV27 to TRBJ1-2; D might be TRBD1 (5 bases). The CDR3 is 14 residues long. Germline V gene sequence: CDR1 MNHEY, CDR2 SMNVEV (reference sequence). The chain's CDR3 is CAAGRGPLNYGYTF. The CDR3 DNA reads as TGTGCAGCTGGGCGGGGCCCCTTGAACTATGGCTACACCTTC.

This chain links TRBV9 with TRBJ2-1, with D possibly being TRBD2 (5 bases). CDR1 SGDLS and CDR2 YYNGEE come from the germline V gene. This CDR3 is 16 amino acids long. V was pared by 0 bases and J by 7 bases, with 17 bases between. The CDR3 sequence is CASSVVDGGVRNEQFF. In nucleotides, the CDR3 is TGTGCCAGCAGCGTAGTGGACGGAGGAGTTAGAAATGAGCAGTTCTTC.

The chain links TRBV5-1 to TRBJ2-5, with 15 positions matching TRBD2. V dropped 4 bases and J dropped 4; count of bases not matched to a gene: 2. Germline values: CDR1 SGHRS, CDR2 YFSETQ. There are 15 residues in the CDR3. The CDR3 coding sequence is TGCGCCAGCAGCGGGACTAGCGGGGGGTCAGAGACCCAGTACTTC. Amino acids: CASSGTSGGSETQYF. Based on the CDR3 plus reference TRBV5-1 and TRBJ2-5, the full variable domain is KAGVTQTPRYLIKTRGQQVTLSCSPISGHRSVSWYQQTPGQGLQFLFEYFSETQRNKGNFPGRFSGRQFSNSRSEMNVSTLELGDSALYLCASSGTSGGSETQYFGPGTRLLVL.

The gene calls are TRBV5-6 and TRBJ1-6, with unresolved D. Per the germline V gene, CDR1 is SGHDT and CDR2 is YYEEEE. The CDR3 is 14 amino acids. The germline V and J ends were trimmed by 0 bases and 7 bases, with 8 bases remaining between them. Here the CDR3 DNA reads TGTGCCAGCAGCTTGGCCAGGCTAAATTCACCCCTCCACTTT. This encodes CASSLARLNSPLHF.

The rearrangement links TRBV9 to TRBJ2-5, with 8 bases identical to TRBD1. The CDR3 runs 14 residues. V trimming: 5 bases; J trimming: 3 bases; junction bases outside the gene matches: 6. CDR1 is SGDLS, CDR2 YYNGEE, per germline. CDR3 nucleotide sequence: TGTGCCAGCAGTCCGACGACAGGGGAAGAGACCCAGTACTTC. Protein: CASSPTTGEETQYF.